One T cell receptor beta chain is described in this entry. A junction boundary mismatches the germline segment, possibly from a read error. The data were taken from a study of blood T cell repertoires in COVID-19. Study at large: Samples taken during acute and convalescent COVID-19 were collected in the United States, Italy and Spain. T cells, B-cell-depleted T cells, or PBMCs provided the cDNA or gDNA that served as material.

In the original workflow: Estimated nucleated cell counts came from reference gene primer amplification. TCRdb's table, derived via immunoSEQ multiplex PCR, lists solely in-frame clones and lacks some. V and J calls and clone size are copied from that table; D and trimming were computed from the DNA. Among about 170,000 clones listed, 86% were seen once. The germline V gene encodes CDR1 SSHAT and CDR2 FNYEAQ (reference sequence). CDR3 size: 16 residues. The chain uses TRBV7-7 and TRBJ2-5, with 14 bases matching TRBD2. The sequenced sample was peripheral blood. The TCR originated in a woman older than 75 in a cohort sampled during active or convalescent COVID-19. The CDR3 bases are TGTGCTAGCAGCCCAGGACTAGCGGGGGGCCCGGAGACCCAGTACTTC. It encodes CASSPGLAGGPETQYF.